This T cell receptor (beta chain) is from a study of blood T cell repertoires in COVID-19. Study background: Specimens from acute and convalescent COVID-19 originated in the United States, Italy and Spain. Sources were T cells, B-cell-depleted T cells, or PBMCs; the material itself was cDNA or gDNA.

Original methodology: Estimated nucleated cell counts came from reference gene primer amplification. Some clones are missing from TCRdb's copy, which holds only in-frame ones; the method was immunoSEQ multiplex PCR. V, J and clone size were drawn from that table, and D and trimming were deduced from the DNA. The sample has hundreds of thousands of clones; 70% to 90% are singletons. This CDR3 has 16 amino acids. Trimming took 4 bases from V and 2 from J, leaving 18 bases between them. Germline V lookup: CDR1 MNHEY, CDR2 SMNVEV (reference sequence). The sequence was collected from a woman younger than 45 with active or convalescent COVID-19. Sequencing input: peripheral blood. The J gene is TRBJ2-7, the V gene TRBV27; TRBD2 is a possible D gene (6 bases). The CDR3 spells CASSYLAPGATYEQYF. The DNA of the CDR3 is TGTGCCAGCAGTTACCTCGCCCCGGGAGCAACCTACGAGCAGTACTTC.